Listed below are T cell receptor beta chains from one sample, sequenced in a study of control samples from healthy donors and cancer patients. Some clones are missing from TCRdb's copy, which holds only in-frame ones; the method was immunoSEQ multiplex PCR. The sample includes about 14,000 clones, 70% to 85% of them seen just once. Sample: formalin-fixed, paraffin-embedded tissue. These receptors were collected from a female donor with lung cancer. The CDR3 runs from the conserved cysteine through the conserved F or W. Size values are once, few and many counts, or a class for expanded clones, and some rows have none.

clone size | V gene | CDR3 protein
once | TRBV30 | CATSGGLTDTQYF
NA | TRBV27 | CASSLIYRSDTQYF
NA | TRBV11-2 | CASSFDRAGELFF
NA | TRBV2 | CASSEWVRSWNTEAFF
NA | TRBV5-6 | CASSPRVENIQYF
NA | TRBV19 | CASSISRRGTQYF
NA | TRBV27 | CASSTTSRQRVYGYTF
NA | TRBV7-9 | CASSFYWAGTSYEQYF
NA | TRBV2 | CASIGRGYTF
NA | TRBV29-1 | CSTRRTYGYTF
few | TRBV6-6 | CASNSEDSLNTEAFF
NA | TRBV7-2 | CASSLFFHGAGEQFF
NA | TRBV7-8 | CASSPRRGGHAEQFF
NA | TRBV7-3 | CASSFRTGTNTGELFF
few | TRBV4-3 | CASSLQGGYGYTF
NA | TRBV20-1 | CSARSGNEQFF